One sample yielded the 26 T cell receptor beta chains listed below, sequenced in a study of blood T cells in healthy people across ages. PCR was performed a second time for roughly 7 to 11 cycles using a sample-barcoded 5' primer and a J-beta primer mix. TCRdb passed the 5' RACE reads through MiXCR, listing each CDR3 protein once. The sample has 1.5 million to 2 million distinct CDR3 sequences, approximately 50% seen once. The sequenced material came from blood. All receptors come from a woman aged 40 to 50 in good health.

V is TRBV25-1 and J is TRBJ1-1, with 7 bases fitting TRBD1. Germline V lookup: CDR1 MGHDK, CDR2 SYGVNS. V was pared by 5 bases and J by 10 bases, with 10 bases of the junction left unmatched. The CDR3 runs to 13 residues. For the CDR3, the DNA is TGTGCCAGCAGTAAGGGACAGACCCCAGGAGCTTTCTTT. Translation gives CASSKGQTPGAFF.

The gene calls are TRBV6-5 and TRBJ2-5; TRBD1 matches at 7 bases. J was trimmed by 2 bases and V by 6 bases; bases with no gene match: 12. This CDR3 contains 16 residues. Germline V gene sequence: CDR1 MNHEY, CDR2 SVGAGI. CDR3 DNA: TGTGCCAGCAGGCGACAGGGTGCGGGTAAACAAGAGACCCAGTACTTC. It yields the protein CASRRQGAGKQETQYF.

The V call is TRBV7-2, the J call TRBJ2-3; the D gene is possibly TRBD2 (7 bases). CDR1 SGHTA and CDR2 FQGNSA come from the germline V gene. V gave up 2 bases and J gave up 4 bases, with 16 bases separating them. This CDR3 is 16 amino acids long. CDR3 region: CASSLLGGAKSDTQYF. CDR3 DNA: TGTGCCAGCAGCTTATTAGGGGGGGCCAAGTCAGATACGCAGTATTTT.

This clonotype was counted a single time. The chain joins TRBV9 to TRBJ2-7, with 8 positions matching TRBD2. The CDR3 is 15 residues long. CDR1 and CDR2 from the germline V gene are SGDLS and YYNGEE. J lost 7 bases, V lost 6 bases, and 15 bases had no gene match. The CDR3 DNA reads as TGTGCCAGCACCCCTCGCGGGGGGACATACAATGAGCAGTACTTC. Translating gives CASTPRGGTYNEQYF.

The chain carries TRBV4-1 and TRBJ2-4; D not resolved. The CDR3 covers 16 residues. Trimming shortened V by 6 bases and J by 0 bases, and 15 bases separated the two germline ends. CDR1 is MGHRA and CDR2 is YSYEKL in the germline V gene. CDR3 in DNA: TGCGCCAGCAGACCCGCTGATCACCTAGCCAAAAACATTCAGTACTTC. Amino acid sequence: CASRPADHLAKNIQYF.

The chain couples TRBV4-1 to TRBJ2-3; 9 positions agree with TRBD1. Per germline, CDR1 MGHRA and CDR2 YSYEKL. The CDR3 length is 15 residues. Losses at the gene ends were 4 bases for V and 2 bases for J; bases not matched to a gene: 4. The CDR3 bases are TGCGCCAGCAGCCCCCGGGACAGGGCCACAGATACGCAGTATTTT. Encoded protein: CASSPRDRATDTQYF.

The V gene is TRBV6-2 or TRBV6-3, the J gene TRBJ2-6; 8 bases fit TRBD1. J gave up 2 bases and V 5 bases, and 14 bases lay outside the gene matches. This CDR3 has 19 amino acids. Germline V CDR1 and CDR2: MNHEY, SVGEGT. DNA of the CDR3: TGTGCCAGCAGTGAGAGGACAGGGCCTGCAACCCCTGGGGCCAACGTCCTGACTTTC. Protein sequence: CASSERTGPATPGANVLTF.

The sample holds one count of this clonotype. J is TRBJ1-2 and V is TRBV20-1; TRBD1 matches 10 bases. The CDR3 loop spans 15 amino acids. Trimming took 3 bases from V and 8 from J; bases not matched to a gene: 12. CDR1 and CDR2 (germline): DFQATT, SNEGSKA (reference sequence). CDR3 protein: CSASLPTGGIGGYTF. CDR3 in DNA: TGCAGTGCTAGTCTCCCGACAGGGGGCATAGGAGGCTACACCTTC.

This clonotype has just a few counts. V usage is TRBV7-2 and J usage is TRBJ2-5, with a weak D call TRBD1 (6 bases). Trimming left V 7 bases short and J 5 bases short, with 14 bases between. Germline loops: CDR1 SGHTA, CDR2 FQGNSA. CDR3 length: 13 amino acids. The CDR3 spells CASTPGTLETQYF. In nucleotides, the CDR3 is TGTGCCAGCACTCCCGGGACATTGGAGACCCAGTACTTC.

V and J are TRBV12-3 or TRBV12-4 and TRBJ1-1; no clear D gene. With 6 bases removed from V and 1 base from J, the gap between germline ends came to 9 bases. The CDR3 contains 13 residues. CDR3 sequence: CASSDASNTEAFF. CDR3 nucleotides: TGTGCCAGCAGCGACGCTTCGAACACTGAAGCTTTCTTT.

The chain joins TRBV7-2 to TRBJ2-7; D remains ambiguous. CDR3 length equals 14 residues. V lost 5 bases to trimming and J lost 3 bases, with 14 bases between them. The germline V gene has CDR1 SGHTA and CDR2 FQGNSA. The CDR3 is CASSNGPDNYEQYF. As DNA, the CDR3 is TGTGCCAGCAGCAACGGTCCAGATAACTACGAGCAGTACTTC.

This chain connects TRBV5-1 to TRBJ2-7; D gene unclear. The V end lost 0 bases, the J end lost 3 bases, and 13 bases lay between the germline ends. Germline assignment: CDR1 SGHRS and CDR2 YFSETQ. The CDR3 sequence is 15 residues long. This CDR3 reads CASSLESGPLYEQYF. CDR3 sequence (DNA): TGCGCCAGCAGCTTGGAATCTGGTCCACTCTACGAGCAGTACTTC. The variable domain in full, completed from reference TRBV5-1 and TRBJ2-7, reads KAGVTQTPRYLIKTRGQQVTLSCSPISGHRSVSWYQQTPGQGLQFLFEYFSETQRNKGNFPGRFSGRQFSNSRSEMNVSTLELGDSALYLCASSLESGPLYEQYFGPGTRLTVT.

V is TRBV5-6 and J is TRBJ1-2; D perhaps matches TRBD1 (5 bases). V was shortened by 4 bases and J by 4 bases, with 17 bases between the two germline ends. From germline, CDR1 is SGHDT and CDR2 YYEEEE. This CDR3 region has 15 residues. This chain's CDR3 is CASSQRGQGRYGYTF. CDR3 DNA: TGTGCCAGCAGCCAACGTGGGCAGGGCCGCTATGGCTACACCTTC. Full variable domain (outside the CDR3, taken from reference TRBV5-6 and TRBJ1-2): DAGVTQSPTHLIKTRGQQVTLRCSPKSGHDTVSWYQQALGQGPQFIFQYYEEEERQRGNFPDRFSGHQFPNYSSELNVNALLLGDSALYLCASSQRGQGRYGYTFGSGTRLTVV.

This clonotype appeared a single time. The genes are TRBV15 and TRBJ2-1; 12 bases agree with TRBD2. The CDR3 is 17 residues long. The germline V gene encodes CDR1 LNHNV and CDR2 YYDKDF (reference sequence). After removal of 2 bases from V and 8 bases from J, the junction contained 10 bases not matched to a gene. As DNA, the CDR3 is TGTGCCACCAGCAGATTTGGTGGGACTAGCGGGCGGGATGAGCAGTTCTTC. It codes for CATSRFGGTSGRDEQFF.

As concerns this clonotype: Its ends do not fully match the called genes, so a read error is possible. V is TRBV4-3 and J is TRBJ2-3, with TRBD1 matching over 7 bases. The CDR3 length is 14 residues. CDR1 and CDR2 from the germline V gene are LGHNA and YSLEER. Written as DNA, the CDR3 is TGCGCCAGTAGCCAAGAGCAGGGGGCAGATACGCAGTATTTT. It specifies CASSQEQGADTQYF.

This chain joins TRBV7-9 and TRBJ2-4; 10 positions match TRBD2. TRBJ2-7 explains the end of the DNA better; the J call may be wrong. The germline CDR1 and CDR2 sequences are SEHNR and FQNEAQ (reference sequence). The CDR3 extends over 18 amino acids. The chain's CDR3 is CASGTSGLAGVNSYEQYF. In DNA, the CDR3 is TGTGCCAGCGGTACTAGTGGGCTAGCGGGGGTTAATTCCTACGAGCAGTACTTC.

V usage is TRBV4-1 and J usage is TRBJ1-1; D is unclear. Germline V CDR1 and CDR2: MGHRA, YSYEKL. The CDR3 runs 14 residues. V was trimmed by 1 base and J by 0 bases, leaving 6 bases between them. CDR3 DNA sequence: TGCGCCAGCAGCCAAGTAGTTCTGAACACTGAAGCTTTCTTT. It specifies CASSQVVLNTEAFF.

The chain has TRBV2 and TRBJ1-4; D not certain. V was clipped by 4 bases and J by 4 bases, with 7 bases between them. Germline V gives CDR1 SNHLY, CDR2 FYNNEI. The CDR3 spans 13 residues. The CDR3 region is CASSGADNEKLFF. Written as DNA, the CDR3 is TGTGCCAGCAGTGGAGCGGATAATGAAAAACTGTTTTTT.

The J gene is TRBJ2-7, the V gene TRBV5-1, with 7 positions matching TRBD2. Germline loops: CDR1 SGHRS, CDR2 YFSETQ. CDR3 size: 14 residues. Losses at the gene ends were 3 bases for V and 6 bases for J; bases not matched to a gene: 9. The CDR3, as DNA: TGCGCCAGCAGCTCCCCAGCGGGGTCTGCCGAGCAGTACTTC. Residues: CASSSPAGSAEQYF.

This clonotype was observed a handful of times. This chain links TRBV29-1 with TRBJ2-3, with 8 positions matching TRBD1. The V and J ends lost 7 bases and 4 bases, in that order; junction bases with no gene match: 10. The CDR3 loop spans 14 amino acids. Germline V gene data show CDR1 as SQVTM and CDR2 as ANQGSEA. CDR3 sequence (DNA): TGCAGCGCGATAGGCGGACAGGGCTCAGATACGCAGTATTTT. Residues: CSAIGGQGSDTQYF.

A word on this clonotype: An end of the junction does not agree with germline; a read error may underlie this. The chain links TRBV5-1 to TRBJ1-5; the D is unclear. The CDR3 is 15 amino acids. CDR1 is SGHRS, CDR2 YFSETQ, per germline. CDR3 nucleotide sequence: TGTGCCAGCAGCTTCGGCGGTAATAGCAATCAGCCCCAGCATTTT. It codes for CASSFGGNSNQPQHF.

This chain joins TRBV28 and TRBJ1-2; D unclear. The CDR3 consists of 18 residues. The germline gives CDR1 MDHEN, CDR2 SYDVKM. Trimming took 5 bases from V and 2 from J, leaving 24 bases between them. The CDR3 spells CASSPFSIRQTANYGYTF. The CDR3, as DNA: TGTGCCAGCAGTCCATTCAGTATTCGGCAAACAGCAAACTATGGCTACACCTTC.

This clonotype was observed a handful of times. This chain links TRBV20-1 with TRBJ2-3, with 10 bases identical to TRBD2. V shed 6 bases and J 1 base; nucleotides not matched to a gene: 7. CDR3 length: 15 amino acids. CDR1 DFQATT and CDR2 SNEGSKA come from the germline V gene (reference sequence). CDR3 sequence reads: CSAPGLADGTDTQYF. The CDR3 nucleotides read TGCAGTGCCCCTGGACTAGCGGACGGCACAGATACGCAGTATTTT.

This chain links TRBV23-1 with TRBJ2-1; D is perhaps TRBD1 (9 bases). TRBV23-1 is recorded as an ORF, its role being uncertain. Trimming stripped 0 bases from V and 6 bases from J, with 21 bases between. The CDR3 sequence is 18 residues long. The CDR3 loop is CASSQSTVAGQGPNEQFF. DNA of the CDR3: TGCGCCAGCAGTCAATCGACCGTAGCGGGACAGGGTCCCAATGAGCAGTTCTTC.

The chain employs TRBV28 and TRBJ2-3; D remains unclear. V shed 5 bases and J shed 1 base, with 10 bases lying between them. CDR3 length: 14 amino acids. The germline gives CDR1 MDHEN, CDR2 SYDVKM. The CDR3 region has the DNA TGTGCCAGCAGTGGGAAGGACCGCACAGATACGCAGTATTTT. Translating it yields CASSGKDRTDTQYF.

The CDR3 region has the DNA TGTGCCAGCAGCCAGGAGAACACCGGGGAGCTGTTTTTT. Its protein product is CASSQENTGELFF. The rearrangement links TRBV14 to TRBJ2-2; no clear D gene. This CDR3 is 13 amino acids long. Germline CDR1 reads SGHDN; CDR2 reads FVKESK. V was clipped by 3 bases and J by 1 base, with 3 bases between them.